The next 2 T cell receptor beta chains were all read from a single sample in a study of CD8 T cells in ankylosing spondylitis. Findings and limits, study-wide: It appeared that ankylosing spondylitis blood was characterized by a TCR beta motif of under ten highly homologous variants.

TCRdb itself ran the 5' RACE reads through MiXCR, one entry per CDR3 protein. The data show about 700,000 distinct CDR3 sequences, 15% to 20% seen once. These receptors' targets are unknown. Sequencing was carried out using blood, either unsorted or a sorted T cell fraction (not recorded which). The receptor set was obtained from a male donor with ankylosing spondylitis.

This rearrangement joins TRBV10-3 to TRBJ2-7; the match to TRBD1 covers 9 bases. J was trimmed by 4 bases and V by 2 bases; bases with no gene match: 6. This CDR3 has 15 amino acids. Germline CDR1 reads ENHRY; CDR2 reads SYGVKD. CDR3: CAISEPGQGWYEQYF. The CDR3 region has the DNA TGTGCCATCAGTGAGCCCGGACAGGGGTGGTACGAGCAGTACTTC.

The chain is built from TRBV28 and TRBJ2-3; 11 bases are shared with TRBD2. Per germline, CDR1 MDHEN and CDR2 SYDVKM. V was clipped by 7 bases and J by 8 bases; unmatched bases: 8. The CDR3 runs 14 residues. The CDR3 spells CASTYTSGSSTQYF. As DNA, the CDR3 is TGTGCCAGCACCTACACTAGCGGGAGTTCTACGCAGTATTTT.